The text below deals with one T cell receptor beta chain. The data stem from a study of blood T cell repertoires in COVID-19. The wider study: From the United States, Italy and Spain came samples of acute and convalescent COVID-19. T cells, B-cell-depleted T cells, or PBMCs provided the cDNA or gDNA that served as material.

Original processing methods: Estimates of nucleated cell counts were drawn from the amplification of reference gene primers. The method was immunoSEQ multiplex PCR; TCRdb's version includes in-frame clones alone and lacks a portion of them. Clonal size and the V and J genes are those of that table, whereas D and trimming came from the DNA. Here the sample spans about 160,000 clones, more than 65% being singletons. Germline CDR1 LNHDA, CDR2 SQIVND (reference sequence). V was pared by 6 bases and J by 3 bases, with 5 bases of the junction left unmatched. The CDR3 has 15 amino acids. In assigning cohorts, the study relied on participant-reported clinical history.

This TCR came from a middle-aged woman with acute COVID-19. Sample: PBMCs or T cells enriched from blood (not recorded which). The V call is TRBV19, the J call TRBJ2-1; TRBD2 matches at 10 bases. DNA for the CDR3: TGTGCCAGTAGCCCAGCTAGCGGGAGCTACAATGAGCAGTTCTTC. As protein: CASSPASGSYNEQFF. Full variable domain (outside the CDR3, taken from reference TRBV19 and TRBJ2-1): DGGITQSPKYLFRKEGQNVTLSCEQNLNHDAMYWYRQDPGQGLRLIYYSQIVNDFQKGDIAEGYSVSREKKESFPLTVTSAQKNPTAFYLCASSPASGSYNEQFFGPGTRLTVL.